One and the same sample provided the 31 T cell receptor beta chains below, sequenced in a study of T cells in Graves' hyperthyroidism and ophthalmopathy. The source material, RNA transcripts, was used to amplify TCR beta CDR3 regions. HTBI primers were employed in a first-round RT-PCR of the TCR CDR3. TCRdb re-derived calls from the multiplex PCR reads in MiXCR, one entry per CDR3 protein. The sample includes about 380,000 distinct CDR3 sequences, under 20% of them seen just once. The sample comprised blood. The receptors here all came from a man between 18 and 29 years old with Graves' ophthalmopathy.

This clonotype occurred a few times. The rearrangement joins TRBV5-6 to TRBJ2-3; D might be TRBD1 or TRBD2, each matching 5 bases. Looked up from germline, CDR1 is SGHDT and CDR2 is YYEEEE. The CDR3 runs 14 residues. V was pared by 3 bases and J by 6 bases, with 14 bases between. The CDR3 sequence is CASSWDPKGDTQYF. The CDR3 nucleotides are TGTGCCAGCAGCTGGGACCCAAAGGGGGATACGCAGTATTTT.

This clonotype was found many times. The V call is TRBV6-6, the J call TRBJ1-1; 7 positions agree with TRBD1. Germline assignment: CDR1 MNHNY and CDR2 SVGAGI (reference sequence). The CDR3 has 14 amino acids. Trimming took 0 bases from V and 6 from J; bases not matched to a gene: 4. The CDR3: CASSYSKGASEAFF. The CDR3 DNA sequence: TGTGCCAGCAGTTACTCGAAGGGGGCATCTGAAGCTTTCTTT.

This clonotype was observed a handful of times. The CDR3 loop is CASTPAGVGYGYTF. DNA of the CDR3: TGTGCCAGCACCCCGGCAGGGGTGGGCTATGGCTACACCTTC. This sequence joins TRBV28 and TRBJ1-2, with D possibly TRBD1 on 6 matching bases. Trimming cost V 7 bases and J 4 bases, with 16 bases left between them. Germline V gene data show CDR1 as MDHEN and CDR2 as SYDVKM. The CDR3 is made up of 14 amino acids.

The chain carries TRBV6-5 and TRBJ1-3; D is ambiguous. This CDR3 comprises 15 residues. The ends were cut back, 0 bases at V and 0 bases at J, with 6 bases in the middle. Germline CDR1 is MNHEY and CDR2 is SVGAGI. CDR3: CASSYSLGSGNTIYF. CDR3 nucleotide sequence: TGTGCCAGCAGTTACTCGCTCGGCTCTGGAAACACCATATATTTT.

The sample holds many counts of this clonotype. The chain couples TRBV7-2 to TRBJ2-3; 9 bases agree with TRBD1. This CDR3 is built from 15 residues. From germline, CDR1 is SGHTA and CDR2 FQGNSA. Trimming at V came to 3 bases and at J to 0 bases, leaving 1 base not matched to a gene. The CDR3 region is CASSFDRGSTDTQYF. CDR3 DNA sequence: TGTGCCAGCAGCTTTGACAGGGGGAGCACAGATACGCAGTATTTT.

This clonotype was recorded at least ten times. The gene calls are TRBV6-2 or TRBV6-3 and TRBJ2-5; D possibly corresponds to TRBD1 (7 bases). CDR3 length equals 16 residues. Per the germline V gene, CDR1 is MNHEY and CDR2 is SVGEGT. Trimming took 6 bases from V and 2 from J, leaving 19 bases between them. The CDR3 bases are TGTGCCAGCAGGGAGGGGGACAGCAGTTTTCAAGAGACCCAGTACTTC. It yields the protein CASREGDSSFQETQYF.

The CDR3 region is CASRDRDSSNYGYTF. In DNA form, the CDR3 reads TGTGCCAGCAGGGACCGGGACAGTTCTAACTATGGCTACACCTTC. This rearrangement joins TRBV2 to TRBJ1-2, with TRBD1 matching 7 bases. The junction had 7 bases not matched to a gene; V was cut back by 6 bases and J by 0 bases. CDR1 and CDR2 (germline): SNHLY, FYNNEI. This CDR3 has 15 residues.

This clonotype showed up many times. The rearrangement uses TRBV5-5 and TRBJ1-5; D is possibly TRBD1 (5 bases). Trimming removed 2 bases at V and 1 base at J, with 13 bases between. The CDR3 sequence is 16 residues long. CDR1 SGHKS and CDR2 YYEKEE come from the germline V gene (reference sequence). In DNA form, the CDR3 reads TGTGCCAGCAGCTTAAGTACAGGATCGAGCAATCAGCCCCAGCATTTT. Protein: CASSLSTGSSNQPQHF.

CDR3 sequence: CASSEAGATYNSPLHF. CDR3 DNA: TGTGCCAGCAGTGAAGCAGGGGCCACCTATAATTCACCCCTCCACTTT. The chain carries TRBV2 and TRBJ1-6, with a possible D match to TRBD1 (5 bases). This CDR3 has 16 residues. Germline V lookup: CDR1 SNHLY, CDR2 FYNNEI. Trimming took off 0 bases at V and 2 bases at J, with 8 bases between the two ends.

This clonotype was recorded at least ten times. The chain recombines TRBV7-9 with TRBJ2-1; D not resolved. The CDR3 spans 12 residues. The V gene's germline CDR1 is SEHNR and CDR2 FQNEAQ (reference sequence). With 11 bases removed from V and 7 bases from J, the gap between germline ends came to 15 bases. CDR3 region: CAQFLPRNEQFF. The CDR3 DNA reads TGTGCCCAGTTTCTCCCGAGGAATGAGCAGTTCTTC.

This clonotype was detected ten times or more. This chain links TRBV6-5 with TRBJ2-5; D gene ambiguous. The germline V gene has CDR1 MNHEY and CDR2 SVGAGI. Trimming took 0 bases from V and 8 from J, leaving 10 bases between them. This CDR3 spans 13 amino acids. The CDR3 DNA sequence: TGTGCCAGCAGTTACTCGGGCCCCGGAACCCAGTACTTC. Its translation: CASSYSGPGTQYF.

The V and J genes are TRBV5-1 and TRBJ1-3, with D uncertain. Per germline, CDR1 SGHRS and CDR2 YFSETQ. The CDR3 is 16 amino acids. Trimming left V 1 base short and J 0 bases short, with 11 bases between. The CDR3 nucleotides are TGCGCCAGCAGCTTGACGGCGGTCGCCTCTGGAAACACCATATATTTT. This encodes CASSLTAVASGNTIYF.

The V call is TRBV25-1, the J call TRBJ2-7; TRBD2 aligns across 7 bases. The end of the DNA fits TRBJ2-1 better, so the J call may be wrong. Germline-derived CDR1 and CDR2 are MGHDK and SYGVNS. This CDR3 contains 21 residues. CDR3 sequence reads: CASSESATGGKSMLSSYEQFF. CDR3 coding DNA: TGTGCCAGCAGTGAATCTGCGACGGGGGGTAAGTCGATGCTGAGCTCCTACGAGCAGTTCTTC.

This clonotype has more than one count but fewer than ten. The V call is TRBV7-3, the J call TRBJ2-5, with 9 bases lining up with TRBD1. Germline CDR1 and CDR2: SGHTA and FQGTGA. The CDR3 runs to 15 residues. Germline trimming cut 2 bases from V and 2 bases from J; bases unmatched to any gene: 3. The CDR3 here is CASSLWGQGQETQYF. The DNA for the CDR3 is TGTGCCAGCAGCTTATGGGGACAGGGACAAGAGACCCAGTACTTC.

This clonotype was counted at least ten times. This chain joins TRBV20-1 and TRBJ2-7; tentative D call: TRBD2 (7 bases). CDR3 length equals 15 residues. CDR1 is DFQATT, CDR2 SNEGSKA, per germline (reference sequence). V was trimmed by 6 bases and J by 0 bases, leaving 18 bases between them. The CDR3 region is CSAPRRGGDSYEQYF. In DNA form, the CDR3 reads TGCAGTGCCCCGCGTCGAGGGGGGGACTCCTACGAGCAGTACTTC.

This clonotype was recorded at least ten times. The rearrangement uses TRBV28 and TRBJ1-5; TRBD1 is a possible D gene (6 bases). Between the trimmed V and J ends, which lost 5 bases and 7 bases, there was a span of 15 bases. From germline, CDR1 is MDHEN and CDR2 SYDVKM. The CDR3 loop spans 14 amino acids. CDR3 in DNA: TGTGCCAGCAGTACAGGGATGGGAACGCAGCCCCAGCATTTT. Residues: CASSTGMGTQPQHF.

The rearrangement links TRBV7-7 to TRBJ2-1; D possibly uses TRBD1 or TRBD2 (6 bases each). This CDR3 region has 15 residues. Germline CDR1 SSHAT, CDR2 FNYEAQ (reference sequence). Trimming shortened V by 3 bases and J by 3 bases, and 12 bases separated the two germline ends. As DNA, the CDR3 is TGTGCCAGCAGCTTGTGGGGGGCCGACTACAATGAGCAGTTCTTC. Translating gives CASSLWGADYNEQFF.

The CDR3 region has the DNA TGCAGTGCCACAACAGGGAACACCGGGGAGCTGTTTTTT. Amino acids: CSATTGNTGELFF. The rearrangement uses TRBV20-1 and TRBJ2-2, with D possibly TRBD1 on 5 matching bases. Trimming stripped 6 bases from V and 1 base from J, with 9 bases between. In germline, CDR1 is DFQATT, CDR2 SNEGSKA (reference sequence). The CDR3 length is 13 residues.

This clonotype was found many times. The chain couples TRBV2 to TRBJ1-6, with 7 bases matching TRBD1. V was pared by 7 bases and J by 9 bases, with 6 bases of the junction left unmatched. This CDR3 comprises 13 residues. The germline V gene encodes CDR1 SNHLY and CDR2 FYNNEI. The CDR3 here is CASKTGLSSPLHF. The CDR3 nucleotides read TGTGCCAGCAAGACAGGGTTGAGTTCACCCCTCCACTTT.

J is TRBJ2-2 and V is TRBV9; 9 bases are a match to TRBD2. Germline CDR1 SGDLS, CDR2 YYNGEE. This CDR3 is 17 amino acids long. The J segment lost 6 bases and the V segment lost 3 bases, leaving 12 bases of the junction unmatched. This CDR3 reads CASSGRLEREVPGELFF. The CDR3 coding sequence is TGTGCCAGCAGCGGCCGACTTGAGCGGGAGGTGCCCGGGGAGCTGTTTTTT.

In the case of this clonotype: One junction end disagrees with the germline gene, perhaps due to a read error. As DNA, the CDR3 is TGCGCCAGCAGCTTGATCCCCACTAGCGGGAAAGAGACCCAGTACTTC. It encodes CASSLIPTSGKETQYF. This chain connects TRBV13 to TRBJ2-5; TRBD2 matches at 10 bases. The CDR3 totals 16 residues. CDR1 and CDR2 (germline): PRHDT, FYEKMQ (reference sequence).

The CDR3 is CASSLRRGYYGYTF. CDR3 nucleotides: TGTGCCAGCAGTTTGAGAAGGGGCTACTATGGCTACACCTTC. The chain carries TRBV12-3 or TRBV12-4 and TRBJ1-2, with D perhaps matching TRBD1 (5 bases). The CDR3 covers 14 residues. V was cut by 3 bases and J by 3 bases, with 11 bases left in between.

This clonotype was found a few times. This chain joins TRBV29-1 and TRBJ2-1; the match to TRBD1 covers 7 bases. Germline assignment: CDR1 SQVTM and CDR2 ANQGSEA. The ends lost 1 base at V and 8 bases at J; junction bases unmatched: 5. The CDR3 has 13 amino acids. CDR3 coding DNA: TGCAGCGTTGAAGTCGGGACAGATGATGAGCAGTTCTTC. Translating gives CSVEVGTDDEQFF.

The J gene is TRBJ2-1, the V gene TRBV7-8; D may be TRBD1 (7 bases). Germline assignment: CDR1 SGHVS and CDR2 FQNEAQ. The CDR3 is made up of 15 amino acids. V lost 5 bases to trimming and J lost 7 bases, with 18 bases between them. Written as DNA, the CDR3 is TGTGCCAGCAGCGGACGCAGGGGGGCAGTTAATGAGCAGTTCTTC. Residues: CASSGRRGAVNEQFF. The variable domain in full, with the rest retrieved from reference TRBV7-8 and TRBJ2-1, is GAGVSQSPRYKVAKRGQDVALRCDPISGHVSLFWYQQALGQGPEFLTYFQNEAQLDKSGLPSDRFFAERPEGSVSTLKIQRTQQEDSAVYLCASSGRRGAVNEQFFGPGTRLTVL.

The chain employs TRBV24-1 and TRBJ1-2; 9 positions agree with TRBD1. The CDR3 has 17 residues. V lost 4 bases to trimming and J lost 3 bases; unmatched junction nucleotides: 11. CDR1 is KGHDR, CDR2 SFDVKD, per germline. This CDR3 is CATSENRRGQGDYGYTF. The DNA for the CDR3 is TGTGCCACCAGTGAGAACAGACGGGGACAGGGAGACTATGGCTACACCTTC.

This clonotype was seen many times. The chain recombines TRBV7-9 with TRBJ2-5, with D hard to call. Trimming stripped 1 base from V and 1 base from J, with 10 bases between. Germline V CDR1 and CDR2: SEHNR, FQNEAQ (reference sequence). CDR3 length: 15 residues. The CDR3: CASSLGGSLQETQYF. As DNA, the CDR3 is TGTGCCAGCAGCTTAGGTGGTTCTCTCCAAGAGACCCAGTACTTC.

This clonotype was observed many times. This chain connects TRBV5-5 to TRBJ2-7; D uncertain. V was pared by 0 bases and J by 0 bases, with 7 bases between. The CDR3 is made up of 14 amino acids. CDR1 SGHKS and CDR2 YYEKEE come from the germline V gene (reference sequence). The chain's CDR3 is CASSLGPLSYEQYF. DNA for the CDR3: TGTGCCAGCAGCTTGGGACCCCTCTCCTACGAGCAGTACTTC.

This clonotype was detected many times. The chain recombines TRBV27 with TRBJ2-1; 12 nucleotides align to TRBD2. The J segment lost 15 bases and the V segment lost 4 bases, leaving 10 bases of the junction unmatched. Germline V CDR1 and CDR2: MNHEY, SMNVEV (reference sequence). CDR3 length equals 14 residues. The CDR3: CASSSPASGGAAFF. CDR3 nucleotides: TGTGCCAGCAGTTCTCCCGCTAGCGGGGGGGCCGCGTTCTTC.

The sample holds many counts of this clonotype. The chain couples TRBV10-3 to TRBJ1-5, with D unclear. Trimming removed 4 bases from V and 4 bases from J, with 11 bases in between. This CDR3 spans 14 amino acids. The germline gives CDR1 ENHRY, CDR2 SYGVKD. The CDR3 spells CAISGDGGNQPQHF. CDR3 nucleotides: TGTGCCATCAGTGGAGACGGAGGGAATCAGCCCCAGCATTTT.

This clonotype was observed a handful of times. The V gene is TRBV7-3, the J gene TRBJ1-5; D possibly corresponds to TRBD1 (6 bases). Germline V CDR1 and CDR2: SGHTA, FQGTGA. Trimming took off 4 bases at V and 6 bases at J, with 10 bases between the two ends. The CDR3 has 13 amino acids. CDR3 DNA: TGTGCCAGCAGCTCAACACAGGGTCAGCCCCAGCATTTT. It is translated as CASSSTQGQPQHF.

This clonotype was picked up a small number of times. The gene calls are TRBV5-1 and TRBJ1-5; the D gene is possibly TRBD1 (5 bases). The germline gives CDR1 SGHRS, CDR2 YFSETQ. The germline V and J ends were trimmed by 4 bases and 4 bases, with 12 bases remaining between them. The CDR3 has 14 residues. The CDR3 coding sequence is TGCGCCAGCAGCACTACAGGCGATAATCAGCCCCAGCATTTT. It specifies CASSTTGDNQPQHF.